These T cell receptor beta chains were read from a single sample in a study of shared clonotypes between healthy human individuals. The table came from immunoSEQ multiplex PCR; TCRdb's copy has only in-frame clones and leaves some out. The data show about 1.9 million clones, 85% to 95% seen once. The sequencing sample was made of naive CD8+ T cells from PBMCs. These receptors were taken from a man aged 18 to 35 in good health. Some clones in this sample may be carry-over from other donors' samples. The CDR3 runs from the conserved cysteine through the conserved F or W. A D gene is named only where the DNA matches it firmly. Not all rows give a size; the values are once, few, many and, for expanded clones, a class.

j_gene,d_gene,v_gene,abundance,CDR3aa,CDR3nt
TRBJ2-7,TRBD2,TRBV27,NA,CASSPGTRAYEQYF,TGTGCCAGCAGTCCCGGGACTAGAGCCTACGAGCAGTACTTC
TRBJ2-4,NA,TRBV19,NA,CASQEGRIQYF,TGTGCCAGTCAAGAGGGACGCATTCAGTACTTC
TRBJ2-1,TRBD2,TRBV10-3,NA,CAISDRGSPHEQFF,TGTGCCATCAGTGATCGCGGGAGTCCCCATGAGCAGTTCTTC
TRBJ2-1,TRBD2,TRBV29-1,NA,CSVLAGGKYNEQFF,TGCAGCGTTCTAGCGGGAGGGAAATACAATGAGCAGTTCTTC
TRBJ1-2,TRBD1,TRBV4-1,few,CASSQGQGGYGYTF,TGCGCCAGCAGCCAAGGACAGGGAGGCTATGGCTACACCTTC
TRBJ2-5,NA,TRBV4-1,NA,CASSQVGRSLQETQYF,TGCGCCAGCAGCCAAGTGGGGCGGAGCCTCCAAGAGACCCAGTACTTC
TRBJ2-7,NA,TRBV6-5,once,CASSYSTGQTSYEQYF,TGTGCCAGCAGTTATTCGACGGGGCAAACCTCCTACGAGCAGTACTTC
TRBJ2-3,TRBD1,TRBV4-3,NA,CASSQDRGLTDTQYF,TGCGCCAGCAGCCAGGACAGGGGGCTCACAGATACGCAGTATTTT
TRBJ2-7,TRBD1,TRBV18,NA,CASSPPDRGEQYF,TGTGCCAGCTCACCACCGGACAGGGGCGAGCAGTACTTC
TRBJ2-1,TRBD2,TRBV7-2,NA,CASSSHSGPSYNEQFF,TGTGCCAGCAGCTCCCATAGCGGGCCGTCCTACAATGAGCAGTTCTTC
TRBJ1-1,NA,TRBV10-3,NA,CAISDPIPVGSTEAFF,TGTGCCATCAGTGACCCAATACCTGTGGGTAGCACTGAAGCTTTCTTT
TRBJ1-5,NA,TRBV27,NA,CATKPGTNSNQPQHF,TGTGCCACCAAACCCGGGACGAATAGCAATCAGCCCCAGCATTTT
TRBJ2-1,NA,TRBV27,NA,CASSLSRVPYNEQFF,TGTGCCAGCAGTTTATCGAGAGTTCCCTACAATGAGCAGTTCTTC
TRBJ1-1,NA,TRBV29-1,few,CSVGVNTEAFF,TGCAGCGTTGGGGTTAACACTGAAGCTTTCTTT
TRBJ1-2,NA,TRBV28,NA,CASSPDIDMGYTF,TGTGCCAGCAGCCCGGACATCGACATGGGCTACACCTTC
TRBJ2-7,NA,TRBV27,NA,CASSVRGSYEQYF,TGTGCCAGCAGTGTCCGAGGGTCCTACGAGCAGTACTTC
TRBJ2-5,NA,TRBV10-2,NA,CASSPLGEDPLRTQYF,TGCGCCAGCAGTCCACTGGGGGAGGACCCACTTCGGACCCAGTACTTC
TRBJ2-1,NA,TRBV9,NA,CASGMGREPNEQFF,TGTGCCAGTGGCATGGGCCGTGAACCCAATGAGCAGTTCTTC
TRBJ2-1,NA,TRBV4-1,NA,CASSQGRYSYNEQFF,TGCGCCAGCAGCCAAGGACGGTACTCCTACAATGAGCAGTTCTTC
TRBJ2-2,NA,TRBV9,few,CASSVHGTPPGGELFF,TGTGCCAGCAGCGTACACGGGACCCCACCTGGCGGGGAGCTGTTTTTT
TRBJ2-7,NA,TRBV4-3,NA,CASSQVRETYEQYF,TGCGCCAGCAGCCAAGTTCGGGAGACCTACGAGCAGTACTTC
TRBJ1-1,NA,TRBV21-1,once,CARGNRLPSTEAFF,TGTGCCAGGGGAAACAGACTACCTTCCACTGAAGCTTTCTTT
TRBJ2-1,NA,TRBV4-1,NA,CASSQDYNEQFF,TGCGCCAGCAGCCAAGATTACAATGAGCAGTTCTTC
TRBJ1-4,NA,TRBV7-9,NA,CASSLVVSPGAEKLFF,TGTGCCAGCAGCTTAGTTGTCTCCCCTGGAGCTGAAAAACTGTTTTTT
TRBJ1-2,NA,TRBV7-9,NA,CASSLPHWDYGYTF,TGTGCCAGCAGCTTACCACACTGGGACTATGGCTACACCTTC
TRBJ2-1,TRBD2,TRBV4-2,NA,CASRPAGGGYNEQFF,TGTGCCAGCAGGCCAGCGGGAGGTGGGTACAATGAGCAGTTCTTC
TRBJ1-1,TRBD1,TRBV6-1,NA,CASSPGQVRTEAFF,TGTGCCAGCAGTCCAGGACAGGTGAGGACTGAAGCTTTCTTT
TRBJ2-7,NA,TRBV7-6,NA,CASSLRSTSAYEQYF,TGTGCCAGCAGCTTAAGGTCTACATCCGCCTACGAGCAGTACTTC
TRBJ2-2,TRBD1,TRBV5-1,NA,CASSLAWDRSTGELFF,TGCGCCAGCAGCTTGGCGTGGGACAGGAGTACCGGGGAGCTGTTTTTT
TRBJ1-4,NA,TRBV7-6,NA,CASSWGTNEKLFF,TGTGCCAGCAGCTGGGGGACTAATGAAAAACTGTTTTTT
TRBJ2-7,TRBD2,TRBV4-2,NA,CASSQDNSGGYEQYF,TGTGCCAGCAGCCAAGATAATAGCGGGGGATACGAGCAGTACTTC
TRBJ2-1,TRBD2,TRBV4-3,NA,CASRPAAGIYNEQFF,TGCGCCAGCAGGCCCGCAGCGGGAATCTACAATGAGCAGTTCTTC
TRBJ1-5,TRBD1,TRBV27,NA,CASSLSWGDSVQPQHF,TGTGCCAGCAGTTTATCGTGGGGGGACAGCGTCCAGCCCCAGCATTTT
TRBJ1-2,NA,TRBV5-4,NA,CASSDQGYGYTF,TGTGCCAGCAGCGACCAGGGTTATGGCTACACCTTC
TRBJ2-7,NA,TRBV6-6,NA,CASSYSWEYEQYF,TGTGCCAGCAGTTACTCGTGGGAATACGAGCAGTACTTC